These T cell receptor beta chains were read from a single sample in a study of blood T cell repertoires in COVID-19. The repertoire was sequenced with immunoSEQ multiplex PCR; TCRdb's copy has only in-frame clones and lacks some. The sample holds tens of thousands of clones, 89% seen once. The sample was peripheral blood. These receptors originate from a human donor in a cohort sampled during active COVID-19. CDR3s include the opening cysteine and the closing phenylalanine or tryptophan. A D gene is named only where the DNA matches it firmly. Size values are once, few and many counts, or a class for expanded clones, and some rows have none.

NA,NA,TRBJ1-3,TRBV4-3,TGCGCCAGCAGCCAAGACCTGCCGAGCTCTGGAAACACCATATATTTT,CASSQDLPSSGNTIYF
NA,NA,TRBJ1-1,TRBV6-6,TGTGCCACGGGGTTCAACACTGAAGCTTTCTTT,CATGFNTEAFF
NA,NA,TRBJ1-1,TRBV6-5,TGTGCCAGCAGTAATTCAGGCCACACTGAAGCTTTCTTT,CASSNSGHTEAFF
TRBD1,once,TRBJ1-3,TRBV25-1,TGTGCCAGCAGTGGTTCCCCGGGACAGGGCTCTGGAAACACCATATATTTT,CASSGSPGQGSGNTIYF
NA,few,TRBJ1-5,TRBV7-9,TGTGCCAGCAGCCTGGACTTTAGCAATCAGCCCCAGCATTTT,CASSLDFSNQPQHF
NA,NA,TRBJ1-1,TRBV19,TGTGCCAGTAGTATTGTAGGGGGCACTGAAGCTTTCTTT,CASSIVGGTEAFF
TRBD1,NA,TRBJ2-7,TRBV11-2,TGTGCCAGCAGCTTAGCCCCGGGACAGTGGGCCTACGAGCAGTACTTC,CASSLAPGQWAYEQYF
TRBD1,NA,TRBJ1-6,TRBV7-2,TGTGCCAGCAGTCGGGACAGGGCGTCCTATAATTCACCCCTCCACTTT,CASSRDRASYNSPLHF
TRBD1,NA,TRBJ2-7,TRBV3-1/TRBV3-2,TGTGCCAGCAGCCAAAGCTCAGGGGGCCTCTACGAGCAGTACTTC,CASSQSSGGLYEQYF
NA,NA,TRBJ1-2,TRBV25-1,TGTGCCAGCAGTGCAGAGGTGAAAGGCGGCTACACCTTC,CASSAEVKGGYTF
NA,NA,TRBJ1-1,TRBV7-8,TGTGCCAGCAGCTTAGACCTTGGGGGCCGGAACACTGAAGCTTTCTTT,CASSLDLGGRNTEAFF
TRBD1,once,TRBJ2-7,TRBV19,TGTGCCAGTAGTGAAAATGGACAGGGGGTCCACGAGCAGTACTTC,CASSENGQGVHEQYF
TRBD1,NA,TRBJ2-7,TRBV15,TGTGCCACCAGCAGCGACAGGGGAACTCGGGAGCAGTACTTC,CATSSDRGTREQYF
NA,NA,TRBJ2-7,TRBV19,TGTGCCAGTACCCCTTGGGGGGAATTCTACGAGCAGTACTTC,CASTPWGEFYEQYF
NA,NA,TRBJ2-6,TRBV11-2,TGTGCCAGCAGCTCCACCCGGTGGGCTGCAGGGGCCAACGTCCTGACTTTC,CASSSTRWAAGANVLTF
NA,NA,TRBJ1-3,TRBV7-2,TGTGCCAGCAGCCTCGACAGAGTCTCTGGAAACACCATATATTTT,CASSLDRVSGNTIYF
NA,once,TRBJ2-5,TRBV7-9,TGTGCCAGCAGCTTTAGCGGAGGAAGCCAAGAGACCCAGTACTTC,CASSFSGGSQETQYF
NA,NA,TRBJ1-2,TRBV2,TGTGCCAGCAGTCCCCTGGTTACAGGGAGCGGCTACACCTTC,CASSPLVTGSGYTF
NA,NA,TRBJ2-7,TRBV19,TGTGCCAGTAGTATGTCTGACAGCCACTACGAGCAGTACTTC,CASSMSDSHYEQYF
TRBD1,NA,TRBJ2-7,TRBV4-3,TGCGCCAGCAGCCAAGAGCCGGGACAGATCTACGAGCAGTACTTC,CASSQEPGQIYEQYF
TRBD2,NA,TRBJ2-2,TRBV4-3,TGCGCCAGCAGCCAAGATGGACTAGCTAGGACCGGGGAGCTGTTTTTT,CASSQDGLARTGELFF
TRBD1,few,TRBJ1-5,TRBV4-3,TGCGCCAGCAGCCAAGGAGCAGGGGGCAACAATCAGCCCCAGCATTTT,CASSQGAGGNNQPQHF
TRBD1,once,TRBJ2-7,TRBV4-1,TGCGCCAGCAGCCGCCTGAATTCCGGGACAGGGGTCTCCTACGAGCAGTACTTC,CASSRLNSGTGVSYEQYF
NA,NA,TRBJ1-5,TRBV9,TGTGCCAGCAGCCTGGACTACACCCAGCCCCAGCATTTT,CASSLDYTQPQHF
TRBD1,NA,TRBJ2-7,TRBV6-2/TRBV6-3,TGTGCCAGCAGTCAGGGGGCCTCCTACGAGCAGTACTTC,CASSQGASYEQYF
NA,NA,TRBJ1-1,TRBV5-4,TGTGCCAGCAACACCGGGGCACAGGGTTTGCCTGAAGCTTTCTTT,CASNTGAQGLPEAFF
NA,NA,TRBJ1-6,TRBV7-6,TGTGCCAGCAGCTTAGTGTCGGGATCCTATAATTCACCCCTCCACTTT,CASSLVSGSYNSPLHF
TRBD2,NA,TRBJ2-7,TRBV9,TGTGCCAGCAGCGGAGAGGAGCGGGGGTTAGACGAGCAGTACTTC,CASSGEERGLDEQYF
TRBD1,once,TRBJ1-3,TRBV9,TGTGCCAGCGCGAGGGGGCTTGGAAACACCATATATTTT,CASARGLGNTIYF
TRBD1,NA,TRBJ1-2,TRBV27,TGTGCCAGCAGTTTGGGAGGCAGGGGGCACTTTAACTATGGCTACACCTTC,CASSLGGRGHFNYGYTF
NA,few,TRBJ1-2,TRBV28,TGTGCCAGCATAGGAAGAGAGGGACAAGCCTCGTATGGCTACACCTTC,CASIGREGQASYGYTF
TRBD1,NA,TRBJ1-1,TRBV11-2,TGTGCCAGCAGCCGGGGACAGGACCTTTCTGAAGCTTTCTTT,CASSRGQDLSEAFF
NA,NA,TRBJ1-1,TRBV10-2,TGCGCCAGTTTCATGACAGGAGATGAAGCTTTCTTT,CASFMTGDEAFF